Below are 22 T cell receptor beta chains sequenced from a single sample in a study of T cell responses to AZD1222 COVID-19 vaccine. TCRdb keeps only in-frame clones here, not all; method: immunoSEQ multiplex PCR. This table has about 120,000 clones, about four fifths appearing once. The input for sequencing was peripheral blood, taken on day 0 of AZD1222 vaccination. These TCRs come from an adult in good health.

This clone was found once. The chain couples TRBV24-1 to TRBJ1-2, with 9 bases identical to TRBD1. The CDR3 covers 14 residues. The V gene's germline CDR1 is KGHDR and CDR2 SFDVKD. J was trimmed by 6 bases and V by 5 bases; bases with no gene match: 6. The chain's CDR3 is CATSGTGGVNGYTF. The CDR3 coding sequence is TGTGCCACCAGTGGTACAGGGGGCGTAAATGGCTACACCTTC.

This clone has a single count. The chain uses TRBV3-1 (or the pseudogene TRBV3-2) and TRBJ2-7, with D possibly being TRBD1 or TRBD2 (5 bases each). Deletions cut 4 bases from V and 6 bases from J, with 16 bases between. The germline V gene has CDR1 LGHDT and CDR2 YNNKEL (reference sequence). CDR3 length equals 14 residues. In DNA form, the CDR3 reads TGTGCCAGCAGCCCGACCGGGACGGCACCCGAGCAGTACTTC. It codes for CASSPTGTAPEQYF.

This chain connects TRBV7-2 to TRBJ2-5; TRBD1 or TRBD2 may be the D gene (6 bases each). Germline V gives CDR1 SGHTA, CDR2 FQGNSA. Trimming pared 4 bases from V and 0 bases from J, leaving 9 bases between. This CDR3 is built from 14 residues. The CDR3 is CASSWGAHQETQYF. The CDR3, as DNA: TGTGCCAGCAGCTGGGGGGCCCACCAAGAGACCCAGTACTTC. The whole variable domain, filled in from reference TRBV7-2 and TRBJ2-5, reads GAGVSQSPSNKVTEKGKDVELRCDPISGHTALYWYRQSLGQGLEFLIYFQGNSAPDKSGLPSDRFSAERTGGSVSTLTIQRTQQEDSAVYLCASSWGAHQETQYFGPGTRLLVL.

The chain has TRBV11-2 and TRBJ2-4; the D gene could be TRBD1 or TRBD2 (5 bases each). V was shortened by 2 bases and J by 6 bases, with 20 bases between the two germline ends. This CDR3 spans 17 amino acids. Per germline, CDR1 SGHAT and CDR2 FQNNGV. The CDR3 protein is CASSLWGSDQRSNIQYF. Here the CDR3 DNA reads TGTGCCAGCAGCTTATGGGGGTCCGATCAGAGATCAAACATTCAGTACTTC.

The chain carries TRBV28 and TRBJ1-1; no clear D. CDR3 length: 12 amino acids. With 1 base removed from V and 3 bases from J, the gap between germline ends came to 3 bases. Germline lookup yields CDR1 MDHEN and CDR2 SYDVKM. CDR3 in DNA: TGTGCCAGCAGTTTATTGCACACTGAAGCTTTCTTT. Its protein is CASSLLHTEAFF.

In this sample, this clone turned up once. The chain recombines TRBV3-1 (or the pseudogene TRBV3-2) with TRBJ1-3, with D maybe TRBD1 (5 bases). Deletions cut 1 base from V and 4 bases from J, with 11 bases between. This CDR3 spans 15 amino acids. Germline CDR1 LGHDT, CDR2 YNNKEL (reference sequence). CDR3 protein: CASSQVRAGGNTIYF. The CDR3 nucleotides read TGTGCCAGCAGCCAAGTCAGGGCAGGAGGAAACACCATATATTTT.

The chain has TRBV19 and TRBJ1-4; D unresolved. Deletions cut 4 bases from V and 8 bases from J, with 11 bases between. CDR1 is LNHDA, CDR2 SQIVND, per germline (reference sequence). CDR3 size: 13 residues. The CDR3 protein is CASSNPVSEKLFF. The DNA for the CDR3 is TGTGCCAGTAGTAACCCGGTCAGCGAAAAACTGTTTTTT.

V usage is TRBV18 and J usage is TRBJ1-2, with TRBD1 as a possible D gene (6 bases). This CDR3 is built from 14 residues. CDR1 is KGHSH, CDR2 LQKENI, per germline. Trimming cost V 6 bases and J 5 bases, with 16 bases left between them. CDR3 protein: CASSATTGNYGYTF. The CDR3 DNA sequence: TGTGCCAGCTCGGCGACTACAGGGAATTATGGCTACACCTTC.

The CDR3 protein is CASSLFSSGSAYEQYF. The CDR3 DNA reads as TGTGCCAGCAGTTTATTTAGTAGCGGGAGTGCCTACGAGCAGTACTTC. The rearrangement links TRBV27 to TRBJ2-7, with 9 bases aligning to TRBD2. Germline V gene data show CDR1 as MNHEY and CDR2 as SMNVEV (reference sequence). V shed 1 base and J 2 bases; nucleotides not matched to a gene: 6. The CDR3 is 16 amino acids.

Of note for this clone: It is unclear where the CDR3 begins or ends on the DNA, so no DNA is shown, and the CDR3 is as TCRdb lists it. The V and J genes are TRBV9 and TRBJ2-4. Germline V gives CDR1 SGDLS, CDR2 YYNGEE. Inclusive of both ends, the CDR3 amounts to 12 amino acids. The CDR3 loop reads CASSVASGTKYF.

The chain joins TRBV24-1 to TRBJ1-3; the D is unclear. CDR1 and CDR2 (germline): KGHDR, SFDVKD. This CDR3 is built from 15 residues. V lost 4 bases and J lost 0, with 9 bases in between. The CDR3 loop is CATSDPTSSGNTIYF. The CDR3 region has the DNA TGTGCCACCAGTGACCCGACAAGCTCTGGAAACACCATATATTTT.

The table lists this clone with a few counts. The chain couples TRBV19 to TRBJ2-5; a weak D match, TRBD1 (6 bases). V lost 6 bases, J lost 5 bases, and 13 bases lay in between. CDR3 length equals 13 residues. Germline V gives CDR1 LNHDA, CDR2 SQIVND (reference sequence). CDR3 region: CASRGRGRETQYF. The CDR3 nucleotides read TGTGCCAGTAGAGGCAGGGGCAGGGAGACCCAGTACTTC.

In this sample, this clone turned up once. V is TRBV7-2 and J is TRBJ2-3; perhaps TRBD1 as D (5 bases). The germline gives CDR1 SGHTA, CDR2 FQGNSA. Trimming pared 5 bases from V and 4 bases from J, leaving 19 bases between. This CDR3 has 16 amino acids. CDR3 DNA: TGTGCCAGCAGCCCCGTGTCTGGGGCGCCCGCAGATACGCAGTATTTT. Translating it yields CASSPVSGAPADTQYF. The full variable domain, with the rest looked up from reference TRBV7-2 and TRBJ2-3, is GAGVSQSPSNKVTEKGKDVELRCDPISGHTALYWYRQSLGQGLEFLIYFQGNSAPDKSGLPSDRFSAERTGGSVSTLTIQRTQQEDSAVYLCASSPVSGAPADTQYFGPGTRLTVL.

The chain joins TRBV5-8 to TRBJ1-4; 8 bases are a match to TRBD1. Trimming removed 4 bases from V and 2 bases from J; junction bases left unmatched: 7. The length of the CDR3 is 16 residues. Germline V CDR1 and CDR2: SGHTS, YDEGEE. The CDR3 bases are TGTGCCAGCAGCCTTTACAGACAGGGGACTAATGAAAAACTGTTTTTT. Translated: CASSLYRQGTNEKLFF.

The chain's CDR3 is CASSSRGLTNYGYTF. The CDR3, as DNA: TGTGCCAGCAGCTCCAGGGGGCTAACTAACTATGGCTACACCTTC. The chain joins TRBV5-4 to TRBJ1-2; TRBD1 matches 8 bases. The length of the CDR3 is 15 residues. Trimming at V came to 3 bases and at J to 0 bases, leaving 4 bases not matched to a gene. The V gene's germline CDR1 is SGHNT and CDR2 YYREEE (reference sequence). Combining the CDR3 with reference TRBV5-4 and TRBJ1-2 gives the whole variable domain ETGVTQSPTHLIKTRGQQVTLRCSSQSGHNTVSWYQQALGQGPQFIFQYYREEENGRGNFPPRFSGLQFPNYSSELNVNALELDDSALYLCASSSRGLTNYGYTFGSGTRLTVV.

The rearrangement links TRBV4-3 to TRBJ1-1; possible D gene TRBD1, 5 bases. Trimming removed 5 bases from V and 0 bases from J, with 25 bases in between. Germline V gene lookup returns CDR1 LGHNA and CDR2 YSLEER. CDR3 length: 19 residues. The CDR3 reads CASSSRRGIDFGMNTEAFF. CDR3 DNA sequence: TGCGCCAGCAGCTCAAGAAGGGGAATAGATTTTGGGATGAACACTGAAGCTTTCTTT.

This clone has just a few counts. The chain couples TRBV6-2 or TRBV6-3 to TRBJ2-7; D may be TRBD2 (6 bases). Trimming left V 6 bases short and J 3 bases short, with 12 bases between. CDR1 is MNHEY and CDR2 is SVGEGT in the germline V gene. The CDR3 has 13 residues. This CDR3 reads CASSGGGNYEQYF. For the CDR3, the DNA is TGTGCCAGCAGCGGGGGAGGTAACTACGAGCAGTACTTC.

The chain is built from TRBV7-3 and TRBJ2-3; 8 bases map to TRBD1. This CDR3 spans 16 amino acids. From germline, CDR1 is SGHTA and CDR2 FQGTGA. V lost 4 bases, J lost 4 bases, and 10 bases stayed unmatched. As DNA, the CDR3 is TGTGCCAGCAGCTCCCCTGCAGGGGGCCCGCCAGATACGCAGTATTTT. Its protein is CASSSPAGGPPDTQYF.

The J gene is TRBJ2-5, the V gene TRBV6-2 or TRBV6-3; TRBD2 aligns across 8 bases. The CDR3 length is 16 residues. After removal of 1 base from V and 3 bases from J, the junction contained 7 bases not matched to a gene. Germline CDR1 MNHEY, CDR2 SVGEGT. The CDR3 sequence is CASSYLAGGREETQYF. For the CDR3, the DNA is TGTGCCAGCAGTTACTTGGCGGGGGGCCGGGAAGAGACCCAGTACTTC.

This chain joins TRBV18 and TRBJ1-5; D is ambiguous. The CDR3 covers 15 residues. CDR1 and CDR2 (germline): KGHSH, LQKENI. Trimming shortened V by 1 base and J by 5 bases, and 12 bases separated the two germline ends. CDR3 coding DNA: TGTGCCAGCTCACCACTGGACGGAACTGATCAGCCCCAGCATTTT. Amino acids: CASSPLDGTDQPQHF.

This clone was counted a few times. The chain uses TRBV27 and TRBJ1-5; D remains unclear. Deletions cut 4 bases from V and 3 bases from J, with 7 bases between. Per germline, CDR1 MNHEY and CDR2 SMNVEV (reference sequence). This CDR3 is built from 13 residues. In DNA form, the CDR3 reads TGTGCCAGCAGTTCCTTCGACAATCAGCCCCAGCATTTT. This gives the protein CASSSFDNQPQHF.

This chain connects TRBV2 to TRBJ1-5; 10 bases are shared with TRBD1. Germline lookup yields CDR1 SNHLY and CDR2 FYNNEI. After removal of 6 bases from V and 10 bases from J, the junction contained 9 bases not matched to a gene. This CDR3 region has 14 residues. The chain's CDR3 is CASRLGTGEQPQHF. The CDR3 DNA is TGTGCCAGCAGACTAGGGACAGGGGAACAACCCCAGCATTTT.